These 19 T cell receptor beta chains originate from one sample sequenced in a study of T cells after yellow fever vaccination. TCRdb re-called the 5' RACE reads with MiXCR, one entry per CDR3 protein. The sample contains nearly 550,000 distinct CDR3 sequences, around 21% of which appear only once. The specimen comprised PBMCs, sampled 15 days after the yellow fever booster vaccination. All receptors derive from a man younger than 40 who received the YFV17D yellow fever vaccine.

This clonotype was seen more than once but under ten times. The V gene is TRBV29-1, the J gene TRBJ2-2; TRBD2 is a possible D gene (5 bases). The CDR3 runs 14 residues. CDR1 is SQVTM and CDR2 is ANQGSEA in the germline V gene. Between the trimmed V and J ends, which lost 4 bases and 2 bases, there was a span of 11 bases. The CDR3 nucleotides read TGCAGCGTTGGTAGGACTGTTAACACCGGGGAGCTGTTTTTT. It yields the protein CSVGRTVNTGELFF.

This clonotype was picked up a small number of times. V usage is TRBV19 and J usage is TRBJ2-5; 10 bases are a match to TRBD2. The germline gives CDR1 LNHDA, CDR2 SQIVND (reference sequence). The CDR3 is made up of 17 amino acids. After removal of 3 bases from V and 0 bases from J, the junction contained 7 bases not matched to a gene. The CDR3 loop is CASSISLAGAYQETQYF. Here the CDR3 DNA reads TGTGCCAGTAGTATTTCTCTAGCGGGAGCCTACCAAGAGACCCAGTACTTC.

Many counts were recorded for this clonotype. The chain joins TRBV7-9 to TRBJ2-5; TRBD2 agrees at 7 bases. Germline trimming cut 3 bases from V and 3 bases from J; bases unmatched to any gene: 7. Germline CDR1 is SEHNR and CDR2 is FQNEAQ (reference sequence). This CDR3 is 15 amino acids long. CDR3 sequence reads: CASSLSGTLEETQYF. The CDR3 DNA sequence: TGTGCCAGCAGCTTGAGCGGGACCCTGGAAGAGACCCAGTACTTC.

The CDR3 sequence is CASSWRTSGRTGTDTQYF. The DNA for the CDR3 is TGTGCCAGCAGCTGGAGGACTAGCGGGAGGACTGGCACAGATACGCAGTATTTT. The V call is TRBV11-2, the J call TRBJ2-3, with 14 bases fitting TRBD2. Germline V gene lookup returns CDR1 SGHAT and CDR2 FQNNGV. The J segment lost 1 base and the V segment lost 4 bases, leaving 7 bases of the junction unmatched. The CDR3 extends over 18 amino acids.

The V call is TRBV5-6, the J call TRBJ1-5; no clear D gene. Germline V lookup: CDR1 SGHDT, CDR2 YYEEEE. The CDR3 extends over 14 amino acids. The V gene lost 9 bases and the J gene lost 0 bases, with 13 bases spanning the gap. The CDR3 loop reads CATSNMNSNQPQHF. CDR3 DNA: TGTGCCACCTCCAACATGAATAGCAATCAGCCCCAGCATTTT.

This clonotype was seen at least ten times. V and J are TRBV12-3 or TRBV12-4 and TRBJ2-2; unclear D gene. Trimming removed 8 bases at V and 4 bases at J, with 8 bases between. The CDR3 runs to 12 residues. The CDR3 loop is CASLTVTGELFF. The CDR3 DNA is TGTGCCAGCTTGACTGTCACCGGGGAGCTGTTTTTT.

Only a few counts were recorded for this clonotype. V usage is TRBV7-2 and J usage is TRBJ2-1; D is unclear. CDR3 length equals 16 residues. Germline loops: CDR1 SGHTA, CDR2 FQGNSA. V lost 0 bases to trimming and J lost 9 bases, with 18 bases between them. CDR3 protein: CASSLAFTGSVFEQFF. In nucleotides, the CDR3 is TGTGCCAGCAGCTTAGCCTTCACTGGCTCCGTCTTTGAGCAGTTCTTC.

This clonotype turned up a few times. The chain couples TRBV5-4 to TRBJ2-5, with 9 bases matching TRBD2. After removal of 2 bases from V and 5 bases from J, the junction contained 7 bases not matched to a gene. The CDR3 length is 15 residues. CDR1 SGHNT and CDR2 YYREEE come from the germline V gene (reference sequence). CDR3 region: CASSFVAGDGETQYF. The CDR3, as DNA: TGTGCCAGCAGCTTTGTAGCGGGAGACGGGGAGACCCAGTACTTC.

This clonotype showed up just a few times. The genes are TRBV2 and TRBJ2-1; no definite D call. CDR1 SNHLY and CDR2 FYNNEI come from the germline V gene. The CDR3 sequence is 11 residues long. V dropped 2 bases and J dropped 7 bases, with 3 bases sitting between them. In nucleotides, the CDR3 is TGTGCCAGCAGTGAACCGAATGAGCAGTTCTTC. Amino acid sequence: CASSEPNEQFF.

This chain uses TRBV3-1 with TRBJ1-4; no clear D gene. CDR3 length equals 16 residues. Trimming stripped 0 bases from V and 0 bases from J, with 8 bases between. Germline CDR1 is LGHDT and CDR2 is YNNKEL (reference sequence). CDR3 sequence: CASSQDPVTTNEKLFF. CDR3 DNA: TGTGCCAGCAGCCAAGATCCGGTGACAACTAATGAAAAACTGTTTTTT.

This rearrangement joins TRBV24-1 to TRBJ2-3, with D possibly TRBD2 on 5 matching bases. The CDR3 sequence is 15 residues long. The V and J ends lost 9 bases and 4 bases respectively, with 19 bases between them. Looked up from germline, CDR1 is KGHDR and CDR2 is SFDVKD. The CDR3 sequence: CATPGSERCADTQYF. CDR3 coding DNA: TGTGCCACCCCGGGGAGCGAGAGGTGCGCAGATACGCAGTATTTT.

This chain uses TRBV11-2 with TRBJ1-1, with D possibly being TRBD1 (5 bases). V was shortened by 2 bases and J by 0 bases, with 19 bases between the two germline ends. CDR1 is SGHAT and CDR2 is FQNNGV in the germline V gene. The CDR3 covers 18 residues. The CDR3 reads CASSLNRWGTSMNTEAFF. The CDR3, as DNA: TGTGCCAGCAGCTTAAACCGGTGGGGGACCTCCATGAACACTGAAGCTTTCTTT.

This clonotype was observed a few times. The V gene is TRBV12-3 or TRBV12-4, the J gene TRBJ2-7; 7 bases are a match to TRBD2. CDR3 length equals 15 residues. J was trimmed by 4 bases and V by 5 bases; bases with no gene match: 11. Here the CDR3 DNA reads TGTGCCAGCAGTATTGGAGTGGGAGGGCTTTACGAGCAGTACTTC. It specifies CASSIGVGGLYEQYF.

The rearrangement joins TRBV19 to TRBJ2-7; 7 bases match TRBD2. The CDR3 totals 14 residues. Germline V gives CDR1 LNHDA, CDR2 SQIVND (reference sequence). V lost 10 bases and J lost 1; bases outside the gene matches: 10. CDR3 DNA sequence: TGTGCCACAAGGTCTAGCGGAAGTTCCTACGAGCAGTACTTC. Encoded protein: CATRSSGSSYEQYF.

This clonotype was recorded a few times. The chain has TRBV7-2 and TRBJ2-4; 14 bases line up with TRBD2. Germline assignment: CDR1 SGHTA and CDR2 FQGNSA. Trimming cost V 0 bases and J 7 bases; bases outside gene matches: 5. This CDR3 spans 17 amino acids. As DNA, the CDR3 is TGTGCCAGCAGCTTAGCTGGGACTAGCGGGAGACGGAACATTCAGTACTTC. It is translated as CASSLAGTSGRRNIQYF.

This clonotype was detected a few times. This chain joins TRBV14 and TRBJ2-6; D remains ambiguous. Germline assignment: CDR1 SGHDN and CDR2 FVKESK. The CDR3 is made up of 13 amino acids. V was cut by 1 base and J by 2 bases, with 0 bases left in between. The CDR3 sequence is CASSQAGANVLTF. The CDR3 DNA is TGTGCCAGCAGCCAAGCTGGGGCCAACGTCCTGACTTTC.

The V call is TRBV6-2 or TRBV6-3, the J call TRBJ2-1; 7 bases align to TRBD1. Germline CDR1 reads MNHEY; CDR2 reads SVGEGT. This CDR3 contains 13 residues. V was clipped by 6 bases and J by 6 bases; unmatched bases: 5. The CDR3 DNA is TGTGCCAGCAGAGCGACAGGGACCAATGAGCAGTTCTTC. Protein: CASRATGTNEQFF.

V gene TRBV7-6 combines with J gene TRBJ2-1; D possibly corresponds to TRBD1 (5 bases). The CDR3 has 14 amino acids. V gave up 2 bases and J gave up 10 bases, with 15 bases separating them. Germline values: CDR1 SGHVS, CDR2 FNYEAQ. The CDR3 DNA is TGTGCCAGCAGCTTAAGTGTGAAGGACACAGAGCAGTTCTTC. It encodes CASSLSVKDTEQFF.

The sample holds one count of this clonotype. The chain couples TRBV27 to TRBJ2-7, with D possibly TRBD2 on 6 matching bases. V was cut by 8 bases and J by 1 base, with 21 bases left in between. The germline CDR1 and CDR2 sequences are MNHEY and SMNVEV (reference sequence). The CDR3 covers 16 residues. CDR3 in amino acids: CASGRESGLGSYEQYF. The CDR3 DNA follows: TGTGCCAGCGGGCGAGAGAGCGGGCTCGGGTCCTACGAGCAGTACTTC.